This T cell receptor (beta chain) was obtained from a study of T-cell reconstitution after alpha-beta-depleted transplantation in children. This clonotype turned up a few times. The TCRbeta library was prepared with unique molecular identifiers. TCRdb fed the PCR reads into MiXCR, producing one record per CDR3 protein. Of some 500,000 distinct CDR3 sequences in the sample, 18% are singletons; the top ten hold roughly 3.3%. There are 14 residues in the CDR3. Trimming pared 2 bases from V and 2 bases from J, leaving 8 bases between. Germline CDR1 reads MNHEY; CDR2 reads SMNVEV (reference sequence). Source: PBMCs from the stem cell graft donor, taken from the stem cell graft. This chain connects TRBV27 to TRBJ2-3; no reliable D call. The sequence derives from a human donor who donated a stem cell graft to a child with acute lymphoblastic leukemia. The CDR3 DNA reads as TGTGCCAGCAGTTTAGCTCAGCTCACAGATACGCAGTATTTT. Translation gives CASSLAQLTDTQYF.